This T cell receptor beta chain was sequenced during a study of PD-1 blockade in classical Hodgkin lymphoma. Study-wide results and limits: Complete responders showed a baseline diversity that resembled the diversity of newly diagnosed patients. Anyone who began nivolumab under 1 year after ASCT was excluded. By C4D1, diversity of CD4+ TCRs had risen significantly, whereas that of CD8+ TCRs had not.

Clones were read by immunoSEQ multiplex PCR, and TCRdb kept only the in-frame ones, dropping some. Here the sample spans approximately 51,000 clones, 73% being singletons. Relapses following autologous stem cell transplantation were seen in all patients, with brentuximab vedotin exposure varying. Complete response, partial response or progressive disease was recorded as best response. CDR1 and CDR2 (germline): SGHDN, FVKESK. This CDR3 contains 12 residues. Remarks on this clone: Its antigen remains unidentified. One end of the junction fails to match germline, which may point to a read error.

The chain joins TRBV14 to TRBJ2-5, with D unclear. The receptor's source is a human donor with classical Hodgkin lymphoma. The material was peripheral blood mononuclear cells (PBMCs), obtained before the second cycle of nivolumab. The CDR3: CASSQERAKLDF. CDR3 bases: TGTGCCAGCAGCCAAGAAAGGGCCAAATTGGACTTC.